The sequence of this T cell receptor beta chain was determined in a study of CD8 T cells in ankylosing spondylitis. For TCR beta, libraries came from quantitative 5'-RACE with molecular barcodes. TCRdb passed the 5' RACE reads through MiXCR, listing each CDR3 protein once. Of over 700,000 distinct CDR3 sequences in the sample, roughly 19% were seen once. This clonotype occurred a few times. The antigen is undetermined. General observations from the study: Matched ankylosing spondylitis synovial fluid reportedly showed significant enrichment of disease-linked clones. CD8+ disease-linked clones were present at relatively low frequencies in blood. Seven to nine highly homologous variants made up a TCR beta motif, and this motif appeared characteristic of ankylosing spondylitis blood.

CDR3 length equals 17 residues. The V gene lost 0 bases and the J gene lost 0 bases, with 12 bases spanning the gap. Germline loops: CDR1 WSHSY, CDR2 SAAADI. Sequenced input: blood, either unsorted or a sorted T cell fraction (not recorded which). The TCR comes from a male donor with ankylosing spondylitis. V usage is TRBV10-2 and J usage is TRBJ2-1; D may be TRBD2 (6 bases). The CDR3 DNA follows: TGCGCCAGCAGTGAGTCGATTGGGGGGTTCTCCTACAATGAGCAGTTCTTC. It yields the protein CASSESIGGFSYNEQFF.